The source of this T cell receptor (beta chain) is a study of identical twins. This clonotype showed up just a few times. Its target is not known. From the 5' RACE reads, TCRdb called clonotypes with MiXCR, one entry per CDR3 protein. The table includes fewer than 650,000 distinct CDR3 sequences, more than 9% detected once. Study-wide points: The abundant beta clonotypes from cord blood had fewer insertions, and memory repertoires had none of this. Twins showed weaker excess sharing in their beta out-of-frame sequences.

V lost 4 bases to trimming and J lost 4 bases; unmatched junction nucleotides: 12. The CDR3 runs to 18 residues. Per the germline V gene, CDR1 is SGHVS and CDR2 is FQNEAQ. This sample was also put to use in a study of yellow fever vaccine responses in identical twins.

Sequencing used PBMCs. The V call is TRBV7-8, the J call TRBJ2-6, with 8 positions matching TRBD1. The receptor was isolated from a woman between 18 and 29 years old in good health. CDR3 nucleotide sequence: TGTGCCAGCAGCTCCTGGACAGGGAGAAATTTGGGGGCCAACGTCCTGACTTTC. It is translated as CASSSWTGRNLGANVLTF.